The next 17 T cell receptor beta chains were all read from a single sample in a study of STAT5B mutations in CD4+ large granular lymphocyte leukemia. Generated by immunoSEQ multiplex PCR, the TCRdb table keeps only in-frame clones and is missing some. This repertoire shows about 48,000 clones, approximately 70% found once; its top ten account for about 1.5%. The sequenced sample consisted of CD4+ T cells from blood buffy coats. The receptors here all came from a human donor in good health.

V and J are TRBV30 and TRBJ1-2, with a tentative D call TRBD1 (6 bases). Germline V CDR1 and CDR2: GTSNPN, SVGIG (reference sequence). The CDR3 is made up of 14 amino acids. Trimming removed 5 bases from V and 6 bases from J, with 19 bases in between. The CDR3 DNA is TGTGCCTGGTCACAGGGTATGAGGTTTGATGGCTACACCTTC. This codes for CAWSQGMRFDGYTF.

The CDR3 is CATSGQMNTEAFF. The CDR3 coding sequence is TGTGCCACCAGTGGACAGATGAACACTGAAGCTTTCTTT. This chain uses TRBV15 with TRBJ1-1; possibly TRBD1 for D (6 bases). The CDR3 is 13 residues long. V shed 6 bases and J shed 0 bases, with 8 bases lying between them. Germline lookup yields CDR1 LNHNV and CDR2 YYDKDF (reference sequence).

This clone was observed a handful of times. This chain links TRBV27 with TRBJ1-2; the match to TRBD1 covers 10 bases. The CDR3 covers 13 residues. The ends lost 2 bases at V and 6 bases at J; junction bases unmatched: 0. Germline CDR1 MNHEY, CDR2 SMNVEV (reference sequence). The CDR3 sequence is CASSLGTGDGYTF. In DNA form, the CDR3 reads TGTGCCAGCAGTTTAGGGACAGGGGATGGCTACACCTTC.

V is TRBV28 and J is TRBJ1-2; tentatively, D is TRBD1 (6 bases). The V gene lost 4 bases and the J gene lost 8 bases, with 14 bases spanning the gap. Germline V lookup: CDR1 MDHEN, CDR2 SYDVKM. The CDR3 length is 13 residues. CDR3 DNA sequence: TGTGCCAGCAGTTCCGACAGGTTGCAAGGCTACACCTTC. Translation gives CASSSDRLQGYTF.

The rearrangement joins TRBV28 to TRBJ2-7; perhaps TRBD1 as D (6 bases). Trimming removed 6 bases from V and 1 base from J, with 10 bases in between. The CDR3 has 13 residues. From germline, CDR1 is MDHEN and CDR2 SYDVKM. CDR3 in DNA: TGTGCCAGCAGCGCCGGACAGTCCTACGAGCAGTACTTC. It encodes CASSAGQSYEQYF.

CDR3 in amino acids: CASSMDISSTDTQYF. For the CDR3, the DNA is TGCGCCAGCAGCATGGACATATCGAGCACAGATACGCAGTATTTT. The V and J genes are TRBV5-1 and TRBJ2-3; a possible D gene is TRBD1 (5 bases). CDR3 length: 15 residues. V lost 4 bases to trimming and J lost 0 bases, with 12 bases between them. The germline gives CDR1 SGHRS, CDR2 YFSETQ. Looking up the rest from reference TRBV5-1 and TRBJ2-3 gives the full variable domain: KAGVTQTPRYLIKTRGQQVTLSCSPISGHRSVSWYQQTPGQGLQFLFEYFSETQRNKGNFPGRFSGRQFSNSRSEMNVSTLELGDSALYLCASSMDISSTDTQYFGPGTRLTVL.

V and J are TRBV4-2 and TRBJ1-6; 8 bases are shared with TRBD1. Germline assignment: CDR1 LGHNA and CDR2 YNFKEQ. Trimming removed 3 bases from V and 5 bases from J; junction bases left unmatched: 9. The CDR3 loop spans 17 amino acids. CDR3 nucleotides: TGTGCCAGCAGCCACCCTTACAGGGGGGAGGATAATTCACCCCTCCACTTT. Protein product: CASSHPYRGEDNSPLHF.

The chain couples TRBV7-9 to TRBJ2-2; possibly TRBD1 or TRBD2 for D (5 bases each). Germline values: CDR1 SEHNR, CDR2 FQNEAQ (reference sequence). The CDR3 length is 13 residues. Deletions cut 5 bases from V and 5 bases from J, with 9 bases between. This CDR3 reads CASSRDGTGELFF. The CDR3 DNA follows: TGTGCCAGCAGCAGGGACGGAACCGGGGAGCTGTTTTTT.

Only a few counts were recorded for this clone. CDR3 residues: CASSQALNTGELFF. The CDR3 bases are TGTGCCAGCAGCCAAGCGTTGAACACCGGGGAGCTGTTTTTT. The chain is built from TRBV14 and TRBJ2-2; D call uncertain. V lost 1 base and J 1 base, leaving 4 bases between the germline ends. The CDR3 consists of 14 residues. Germline values: CDR1 SGHDN, CDR2 FVKESK.

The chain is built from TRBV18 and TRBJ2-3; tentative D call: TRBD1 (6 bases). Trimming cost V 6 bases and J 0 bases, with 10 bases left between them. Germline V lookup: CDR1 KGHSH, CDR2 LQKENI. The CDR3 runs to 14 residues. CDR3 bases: TGTGCCAGCTCCCCGGACAGCAGCACAGATACGCAGTATTTT. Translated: CASSPDSSTDTQYF.

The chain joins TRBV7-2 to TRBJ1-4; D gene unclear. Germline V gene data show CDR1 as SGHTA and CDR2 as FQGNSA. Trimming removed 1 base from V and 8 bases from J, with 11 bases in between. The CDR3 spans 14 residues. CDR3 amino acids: CASSLGIGKEKLFF. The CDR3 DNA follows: TGTGCCAGCAGCTTAGGGATAGGCAAGGAAAAACTGTTTTTT.

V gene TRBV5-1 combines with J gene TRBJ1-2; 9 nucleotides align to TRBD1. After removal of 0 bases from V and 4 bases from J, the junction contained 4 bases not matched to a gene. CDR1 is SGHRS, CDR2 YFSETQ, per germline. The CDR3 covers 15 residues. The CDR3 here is CASSLGDREVYGYTF. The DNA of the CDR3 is TGCGCCAGCAGCTTGGGGGACAGGGAGGTCTATGGCTACACCTTC.

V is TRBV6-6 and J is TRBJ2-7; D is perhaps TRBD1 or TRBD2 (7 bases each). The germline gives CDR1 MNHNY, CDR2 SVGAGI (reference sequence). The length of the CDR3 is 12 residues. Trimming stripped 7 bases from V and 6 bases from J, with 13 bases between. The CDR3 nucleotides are TGTGCCAGCATGGGACAGCGGGGCGAGCAGTACTTC. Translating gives CASMGQRGEQYF.

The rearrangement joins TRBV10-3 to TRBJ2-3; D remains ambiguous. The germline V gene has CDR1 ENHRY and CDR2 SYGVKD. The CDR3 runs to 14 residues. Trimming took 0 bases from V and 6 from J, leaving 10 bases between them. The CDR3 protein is CAISESVSVDTQYF. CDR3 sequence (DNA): TGTGCCATCAGTGAGTCGGTGAGTGTCGATACGCAGTATTTT.

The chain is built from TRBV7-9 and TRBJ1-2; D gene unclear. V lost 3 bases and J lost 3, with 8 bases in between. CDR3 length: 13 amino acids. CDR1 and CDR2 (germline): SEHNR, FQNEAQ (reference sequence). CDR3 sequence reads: CASSFEFDYGYTF. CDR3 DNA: TGTGCCAGCAGCTTTGAGTTCGACTATGGCTACACCTTC. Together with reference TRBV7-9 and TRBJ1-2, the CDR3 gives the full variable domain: DTGVSQNPRHKITKRGQNVTFRCDPISEHNRLYWYRQTLGQGPEFLTYFQNEAQLEKSRLLSDRFSAERPKGSFSTLEIQRTEQGDSAMYLCASSFEFDYGYTFGSGTRLTVV.

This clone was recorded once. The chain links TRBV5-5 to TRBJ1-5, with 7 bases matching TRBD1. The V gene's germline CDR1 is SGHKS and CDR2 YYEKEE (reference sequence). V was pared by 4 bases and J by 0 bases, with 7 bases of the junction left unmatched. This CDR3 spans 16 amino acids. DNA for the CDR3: TGTGCCAGCAGCCCCCCGACAGGGTCTAGCAATCAGCCCCAGCATTTT. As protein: CASSPPTGSSNQPQHF. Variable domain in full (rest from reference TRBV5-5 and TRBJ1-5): DAGVTQSPTHLIKTRGQQVTLRCSPISGHKSVSWYQQVLGQGPQFIFQYYEKEERGRGNFPDRFSARQFPNYSSELNVNALLLGDSALYLCASSPPTGSSNQPQHFGDGTRLSIL.

The CDR3 nucleotides read TGTGCCAGCGGAATAGCGGGGTTAGATACGCAGTATTTT. Encoded protein: CASGIAGLDTQYF. The J gene is TRBJ2-3, the V gene TRBV7-9, with TRBD2 matching 8 bases. Germline loops: CDR1 SEHNR, CDR2 FQNEAQ (reference sequence). The J segment lost 5 bases and the V segment lost 8 bases, leaving 6 bases of the junction unmatched. The CDR3 extends over 13 amino acids.